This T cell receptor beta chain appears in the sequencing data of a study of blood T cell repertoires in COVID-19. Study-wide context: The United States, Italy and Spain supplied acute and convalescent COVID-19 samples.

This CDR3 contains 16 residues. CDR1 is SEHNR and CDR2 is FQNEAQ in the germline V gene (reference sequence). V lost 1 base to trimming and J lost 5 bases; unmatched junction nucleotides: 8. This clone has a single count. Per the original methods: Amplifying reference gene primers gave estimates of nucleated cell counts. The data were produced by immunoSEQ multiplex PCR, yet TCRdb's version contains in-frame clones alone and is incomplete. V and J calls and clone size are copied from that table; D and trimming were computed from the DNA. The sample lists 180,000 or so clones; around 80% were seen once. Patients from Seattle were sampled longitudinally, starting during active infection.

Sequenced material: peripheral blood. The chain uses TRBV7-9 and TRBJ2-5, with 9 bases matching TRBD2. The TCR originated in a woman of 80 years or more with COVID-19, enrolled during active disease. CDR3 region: CASSLVGGRAGETQYF. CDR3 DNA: TGTGCCAGCAGCTTAGTCGGCGGGAGGGCCGGGGAGACCCAGTACTTC.